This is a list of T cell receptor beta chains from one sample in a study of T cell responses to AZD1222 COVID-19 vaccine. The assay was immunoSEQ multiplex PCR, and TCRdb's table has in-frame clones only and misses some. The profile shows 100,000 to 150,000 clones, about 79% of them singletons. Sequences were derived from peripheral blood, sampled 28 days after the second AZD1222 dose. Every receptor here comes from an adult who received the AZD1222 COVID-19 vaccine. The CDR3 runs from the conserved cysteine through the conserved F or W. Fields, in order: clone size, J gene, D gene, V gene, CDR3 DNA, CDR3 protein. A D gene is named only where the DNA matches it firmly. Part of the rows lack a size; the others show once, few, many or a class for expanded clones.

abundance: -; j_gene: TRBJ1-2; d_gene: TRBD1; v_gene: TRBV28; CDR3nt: TGTGCCAGCAGCCTCACAGGGGCGCGGGGCTACACCTTC; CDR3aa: CASSLTGARGYTF
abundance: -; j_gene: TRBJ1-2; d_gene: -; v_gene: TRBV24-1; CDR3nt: TGTGCCACCAGTGATGGCGTCAGTTCGAGTAGGTATGGCTACACCTTC; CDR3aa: CATSDGVSSSRYGYTF
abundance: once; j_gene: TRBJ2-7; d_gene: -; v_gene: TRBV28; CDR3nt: TGTGCCAGCAGGTCCGGGCGCGTCCCAAACTACGAGCAGTACTTC; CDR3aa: CASRSGRVPNYEQYF
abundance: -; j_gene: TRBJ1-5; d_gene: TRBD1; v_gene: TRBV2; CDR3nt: TGTGCCAGCAAACTCCAGGAGGGGGACAGGGTTCAGCCCCAGCATTTT; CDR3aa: CASKLQEGDRVQPQHF
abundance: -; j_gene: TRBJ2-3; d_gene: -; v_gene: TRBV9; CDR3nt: TGTGCCAGCAGCGCTCAGTCCCAGGGCGCAGATACGCAGTATTTT; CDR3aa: CASSAQSQGADTQYF
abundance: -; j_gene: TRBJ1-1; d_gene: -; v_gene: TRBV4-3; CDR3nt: TGCGCCAGCAGCCAATCCCACAGGGAGACTGAAGCTTTCTTT; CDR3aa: CASSQSHRETEAFF
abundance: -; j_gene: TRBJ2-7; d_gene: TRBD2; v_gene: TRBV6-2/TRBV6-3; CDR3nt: TGTGCCAGCAGTTTTGGACTAGCCGACTCCTACGAGCAGTACTTC; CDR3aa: CASSFGLADSYEQYF
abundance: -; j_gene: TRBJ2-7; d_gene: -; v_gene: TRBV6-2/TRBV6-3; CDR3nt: TGTGCCAGCAGCGGGGGACGGACAACCCACCGCGGGCAGTACTTC; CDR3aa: CASSGGRTTHRGQYF
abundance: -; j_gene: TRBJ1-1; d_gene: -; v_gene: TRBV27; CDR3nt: TGTGCCAGCAGATCCTTCAGCGGGATGAACACTGAAGCTTTCTTT; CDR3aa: CASRSFSGMNTEAFF
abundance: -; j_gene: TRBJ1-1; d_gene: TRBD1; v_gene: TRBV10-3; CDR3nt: TGTGCCATCACCGCCGGGACAGGGGTTAGGGCGAACACTGAAGCTTTCTTT; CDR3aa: CAITAGTGVRANTEAFF
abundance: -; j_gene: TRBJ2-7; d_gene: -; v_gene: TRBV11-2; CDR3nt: TGTGCCAGCGGTCTCTACGAGCAGTACTTC; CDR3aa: CASGLYEQYF
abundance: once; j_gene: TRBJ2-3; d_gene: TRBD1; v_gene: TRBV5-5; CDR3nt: TGTGCCAGCAGCACTTCCGGGACAGGGAGCACAGATACGCAGTATTTT; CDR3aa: CASSTSGTGSTDTQYF
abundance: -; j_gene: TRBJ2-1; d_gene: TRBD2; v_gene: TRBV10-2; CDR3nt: TGCGCCGATACGGAGAAAAGAGGCGGGGGTTACAATGAGCAGTTCTTC; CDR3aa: CADTEKRGGGYNEQFF
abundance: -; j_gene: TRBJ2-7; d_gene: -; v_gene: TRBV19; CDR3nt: TGTGCCAGTAGTACAGAGGCCTCCTACGAGCAGTACTTC; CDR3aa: CASSTEASYEQYF
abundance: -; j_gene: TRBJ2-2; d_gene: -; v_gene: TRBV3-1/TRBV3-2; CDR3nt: TGTGCCAGCAGCCAAGATGGGCGGATGAACACCGGGGAGCTGTTTTTT; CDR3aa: CASSQDGRMNTGELFF